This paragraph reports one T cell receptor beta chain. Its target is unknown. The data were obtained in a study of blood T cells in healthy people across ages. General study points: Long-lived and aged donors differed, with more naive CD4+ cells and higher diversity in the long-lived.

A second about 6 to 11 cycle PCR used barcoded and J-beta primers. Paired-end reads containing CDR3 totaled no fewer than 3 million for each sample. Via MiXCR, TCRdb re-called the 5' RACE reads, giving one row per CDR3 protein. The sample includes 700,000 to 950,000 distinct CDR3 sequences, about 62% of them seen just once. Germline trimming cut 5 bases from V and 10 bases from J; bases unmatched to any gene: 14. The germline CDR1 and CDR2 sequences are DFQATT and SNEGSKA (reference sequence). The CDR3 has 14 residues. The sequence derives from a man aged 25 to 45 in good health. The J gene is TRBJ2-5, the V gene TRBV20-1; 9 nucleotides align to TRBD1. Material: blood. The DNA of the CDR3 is TGCAGTGCTCTCTCGGACAGGGGCTTTTCGGTCCAGTACTTC. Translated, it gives CSALSDRGFSVQYF.